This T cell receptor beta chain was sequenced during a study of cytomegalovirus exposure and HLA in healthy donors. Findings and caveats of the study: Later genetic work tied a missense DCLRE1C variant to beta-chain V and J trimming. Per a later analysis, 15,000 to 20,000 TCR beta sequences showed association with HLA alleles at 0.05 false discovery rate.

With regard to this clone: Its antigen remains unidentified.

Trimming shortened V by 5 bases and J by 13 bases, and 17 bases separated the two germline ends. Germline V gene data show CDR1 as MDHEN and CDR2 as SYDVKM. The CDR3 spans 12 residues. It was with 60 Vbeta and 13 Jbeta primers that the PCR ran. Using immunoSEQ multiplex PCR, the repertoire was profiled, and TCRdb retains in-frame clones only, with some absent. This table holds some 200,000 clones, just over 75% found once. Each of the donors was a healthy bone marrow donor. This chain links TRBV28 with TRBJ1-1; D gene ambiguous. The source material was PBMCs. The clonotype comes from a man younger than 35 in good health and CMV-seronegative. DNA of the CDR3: TGTGCCAGCAGTCCTAGACCTTTAAACCTTTTCTTT. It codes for CASSPRPLNLFF. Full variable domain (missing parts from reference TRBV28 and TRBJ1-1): DVKVTQSSRYLVKRTGEKVFLECVQDMDHENMFWYRQDPGLGLRLIYFSYDVKMKEKGDIPEGYSVSREKKERFSLILESASTNQTSMYLCASSPRPLNLFFGQGTRLTVV.